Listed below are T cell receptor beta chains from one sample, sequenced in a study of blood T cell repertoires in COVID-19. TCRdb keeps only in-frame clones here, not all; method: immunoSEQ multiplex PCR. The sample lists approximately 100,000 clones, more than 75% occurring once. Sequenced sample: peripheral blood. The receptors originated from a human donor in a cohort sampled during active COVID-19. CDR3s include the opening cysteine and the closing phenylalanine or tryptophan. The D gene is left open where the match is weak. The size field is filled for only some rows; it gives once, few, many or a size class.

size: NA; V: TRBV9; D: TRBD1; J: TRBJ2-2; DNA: TGTGCCAGCAGCGAGCATACGGGACAGGCGAACACCGGGGAGCTGTTTTTT; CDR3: CASSEHTGQANTGELFF
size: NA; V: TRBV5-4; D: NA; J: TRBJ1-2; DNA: TGTGCCAGCAGCCTTGTGGGGGCCATTGGCTACACCTTC; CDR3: CASSLVGAIGYTF
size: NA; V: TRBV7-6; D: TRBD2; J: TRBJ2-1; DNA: TGTGCCAGCAGCTTAGCGACTAGCGGGTTATACAATGAGCAGTTCTTC; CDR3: CASSLATSGLYNEQFF
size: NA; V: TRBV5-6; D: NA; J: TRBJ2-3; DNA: TGTGCCAGCAGCTTCCAGGACTACACAGATACGCAGTATTTT; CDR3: CASSFQDYTDTQYF
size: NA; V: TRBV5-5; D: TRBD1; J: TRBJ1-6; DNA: TGTGCCAGCAGCAGGGACAGGGGATCGACACCCCTCCACTTT; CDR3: CASSRDRGSTPLHF
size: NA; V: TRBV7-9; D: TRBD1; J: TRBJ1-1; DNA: TGTGCCAGCAGTACCCCGAGACAGGGCACTGAAGCTTTCTTT; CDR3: CASSTPRQGTEAFF
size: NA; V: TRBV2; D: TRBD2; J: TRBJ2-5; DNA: TGTGCCAGCACCGGGAGCGGGGGACCGGGGGAGACCCAGTACTTC; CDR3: CASTGSGGPGETQYF
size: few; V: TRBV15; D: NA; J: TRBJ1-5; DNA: TGTGCCACCAGCAGAGATTCGGGTCGCCAGCCCCAGCATTTT; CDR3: CATSRDSGRQPQHF
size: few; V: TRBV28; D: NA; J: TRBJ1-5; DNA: TGTGCCAGCACCCCGGACAGTTATAGCAATCAGCCCCAGCATTTT; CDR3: CASTPDSYSNQPQHF
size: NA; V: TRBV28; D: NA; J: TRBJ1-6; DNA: TGTGCCAGCAGGTCCCTGGCAGGGTATTCACCCCTCCACTTT; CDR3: CASRSLAGYSPLHF
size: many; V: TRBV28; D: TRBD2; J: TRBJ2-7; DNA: TGTGCCAGCAGGCCCCGGGGGGGGCCCGAGCAGTACTTC; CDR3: CASRPRGGPEQYF
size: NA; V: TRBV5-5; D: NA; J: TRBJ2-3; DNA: TGTGCCAGCAGCTTGGCAGGAAGCACAGATACGCAGTATTTT; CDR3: CASSLAGSTDTQYF
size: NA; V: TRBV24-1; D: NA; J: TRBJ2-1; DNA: TGTGCCACCAGGGCTAGTCGAACCGGCGAGCAGTTCTTC; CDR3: CATRASRTGEQFF
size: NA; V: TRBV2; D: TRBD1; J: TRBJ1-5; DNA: TGTGCCAGCAGGGACAGGGGAGTTTATCAGCCCCAGCATTTT; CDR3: CASRDRGVYQPQHF
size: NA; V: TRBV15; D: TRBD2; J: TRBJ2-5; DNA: TGTGCCACCAGCAGAGATTCTGGCGGGAGCTGGGAAGAGACCCAGTACTTC; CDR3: CATSRDSGGSWEETQYF
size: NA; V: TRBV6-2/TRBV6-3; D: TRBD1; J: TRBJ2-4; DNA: TGTGCCAGCAGTGAGGAGACGACAGGGGTTAAAAACATTCAGTACTTC; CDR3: CASSEETTGVKNIQYF
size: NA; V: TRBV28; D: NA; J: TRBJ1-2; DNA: TGTGCCAGCAGTTTTGGTCGGGGCTATGGCTACACCTTC; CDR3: CASSFGRGYGYTF
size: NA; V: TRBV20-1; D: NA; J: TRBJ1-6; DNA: TGCAGTGCAAAGGGGAATTCACCCCTCCACTTT; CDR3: CSAKGNSPLHF
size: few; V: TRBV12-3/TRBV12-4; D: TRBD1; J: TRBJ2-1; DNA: TGTGCCAGCAGCCTAACAGGGGGCGACCAGTTCTTC; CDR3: CASSLTGGDQFF
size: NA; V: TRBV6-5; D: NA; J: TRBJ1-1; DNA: TGTGCCAGCAGTTTTAGCAGGGGGAACACTGAAGCTTTCTTT; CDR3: CASSFSRGNTEAFF
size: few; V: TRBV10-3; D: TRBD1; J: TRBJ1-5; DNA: TGTGCCTCTTCCGGGACAGTAGATCAGCCCCAGCATTTT; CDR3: CASSGTVDQPQHF
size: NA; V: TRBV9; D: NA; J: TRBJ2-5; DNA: TGTGCCAGCGAGGTGACTTCTCAAGAGACCCAGTACTTC; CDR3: CASEVTSQETQYF
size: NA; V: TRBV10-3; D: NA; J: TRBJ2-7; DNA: TGTGCCATCAGTGACACCGGCGGCCTCGAGCAGTACTTC; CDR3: CAISDTGGLEQYF
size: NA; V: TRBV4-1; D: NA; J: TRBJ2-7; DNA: TGCGCCAGCAGCCATAGAGGGGGGGGCTACGAGCAGTACTTC; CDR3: CASSHRGGGYEQYF
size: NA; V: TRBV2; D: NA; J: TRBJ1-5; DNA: TGTGCCAGCAGGCGGTCAGGGATCCGTAATCAGCCCCAGCATTTT; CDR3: CASRRSGIRNQPQHF
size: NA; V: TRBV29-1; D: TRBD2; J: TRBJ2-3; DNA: TGCAGCGTTGAAACTAGCGGTCTGACGCAGTATTTT; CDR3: CSVETSGLTQYF
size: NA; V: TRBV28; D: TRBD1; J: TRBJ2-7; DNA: TGTGCCAGCAGTTTGGGGACAGGGCCCTACGAGCAGTACTTC; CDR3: CASSLGTGPYEQYF
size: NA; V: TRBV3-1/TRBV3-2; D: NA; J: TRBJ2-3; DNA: TGTGCCAGCAGCCAAGATGGTTCCCCGAGGGGCACAGATACGCAGTATTTT; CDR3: CASSQDGSPRGTDTQYF
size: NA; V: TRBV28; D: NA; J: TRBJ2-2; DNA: TGTGCCAACAGACGCCGGGACAGATGGGAGGACACCGGGGAGCTGTTTTTT; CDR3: CANRRRDRWEDTGELFF
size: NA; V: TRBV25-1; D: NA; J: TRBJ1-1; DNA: TGTGCCAGCCGGCCGGGACTAACTGAAGCTTTCTTT; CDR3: CASRPGLTEAFF
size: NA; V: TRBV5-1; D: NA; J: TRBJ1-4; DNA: TGCGCCAGCAGCGATGCCCGGACAGATAATGAAAAACTGTTTTTT; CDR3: CASSDARTDNEKLFF
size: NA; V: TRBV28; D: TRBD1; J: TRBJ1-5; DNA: TGTGCCAGCTCCCTCGGGACAGGGAATCAGCCCCAGCATTTT; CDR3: CASSLGTGNQPQHF
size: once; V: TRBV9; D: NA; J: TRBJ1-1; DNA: TGTGCCAGCAGCCCCCCCGTCTCCACTGAAGCTTTCTTT; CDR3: CASSPPVSTEAFF
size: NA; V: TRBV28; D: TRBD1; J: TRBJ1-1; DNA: TGTGCCAGCAGGGCGACAGGGCTCGCTGAAGCTTTCTTT; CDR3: CASRATGLAEAFF
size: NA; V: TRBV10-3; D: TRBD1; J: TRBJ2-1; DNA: TGTGCCATCCAGAGACAGGGGCGGAATGAGCAGTTCTTC; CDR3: CAIQRQGRNEQFF
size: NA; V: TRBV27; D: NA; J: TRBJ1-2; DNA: TGTGCCAGCAGTTTCCTTCGTTCGGGGTTATTGGGCTACACCTTC; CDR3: CASSFLRSGLLGYTF
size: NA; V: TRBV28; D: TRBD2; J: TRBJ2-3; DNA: TGTGCCAGCAGTTCCGGCGGGAGTACGCAGTATTTT; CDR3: CASSSGGSTQYF
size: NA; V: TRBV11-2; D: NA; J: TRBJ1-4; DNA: TGTGCCAGCAGCTTAGAACCCTCCGGACATGGCTTTAATGAAAAACTGTTTTTT; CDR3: CASSLEPSGHGFNEKLFF
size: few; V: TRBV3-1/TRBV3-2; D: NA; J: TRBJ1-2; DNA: TGTGCCAGCAGCCACCTCCGGGAGCATGGCTACACCTTC; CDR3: CASSHLREHGYTF
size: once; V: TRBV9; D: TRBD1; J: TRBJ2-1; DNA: TGTGCCAGCAGCGTAGGGCAGGGGGCGTTAAATGAGCAGTTCTTC; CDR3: CASSVGQGALNEQFF
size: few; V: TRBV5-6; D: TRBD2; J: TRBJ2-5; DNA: TGTGCCAGCAGGGATCTAGCGGGGGGCCTGTACCAAGAGACCCAGTACTTC; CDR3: CASRDLAGGLYQETQYF
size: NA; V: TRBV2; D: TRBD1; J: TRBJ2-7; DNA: TGTGCCAGCAGCGCGGGACAGGCTGGCTACGAGCAGTACTTC; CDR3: CASSAGQAGYEQYF
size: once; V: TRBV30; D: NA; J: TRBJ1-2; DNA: TGTGCCTGGAGTGTGGAGTCGGGGGGCTATGGCTACACCTTC; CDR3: CAWSVESGGYGYTF
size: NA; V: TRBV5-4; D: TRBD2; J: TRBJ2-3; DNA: TGTGCCAGCAGCTTGGCTTCTAGCGGGGGCCTAGGTACGCAGTATTTT; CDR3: CASSLASSGGLGTQYF
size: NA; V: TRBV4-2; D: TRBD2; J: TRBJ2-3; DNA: TGTGCCAGCAGCCAAGACATGTGGACTAGCGGGGGAGAAGATACGCAGTATTTT; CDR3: CASSQDMWTSGGEDTQYF
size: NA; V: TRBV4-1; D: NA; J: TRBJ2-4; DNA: TGCGCCAGCAGCCGGTTGACAGGAAAAAACATTCAGTACTTC; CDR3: CASSRLTGKNIQYF
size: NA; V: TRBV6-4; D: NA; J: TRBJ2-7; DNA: TGTGCCAGCAGTGACCCGGACAGATCCTACTCCTACGAGCAGTACTTC; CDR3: CASSDPDRSYSYEQYF
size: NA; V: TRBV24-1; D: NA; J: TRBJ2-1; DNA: TGTGCCACCAGTGATTTGCACGGGAGCTCCTACAATGAGCAGTTCTTC; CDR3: CATSDLHGSSYNEQFF
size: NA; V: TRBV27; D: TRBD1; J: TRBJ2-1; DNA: TGTGCCAGCGGCCACAGGGGGCGCGATAGGGAGCAGTTCTTC; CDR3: CASGHRGRDREQFF
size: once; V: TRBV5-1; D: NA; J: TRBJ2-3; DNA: TGCGCCAGCAGCTTGGACGAAAACGGGAGCGTTGGGGGCACAGATACGCAGTATTTT; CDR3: CASSLDENGSVGGTDTQYF
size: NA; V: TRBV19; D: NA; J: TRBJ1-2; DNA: TGTGCCAGTAGTTCTTCCGGGACACTCAACTATGGCTACACCTTC; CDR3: CASSSSGTLNYGYTF
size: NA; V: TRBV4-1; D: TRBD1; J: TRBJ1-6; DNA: TGCGCCAGCAGCCCCCTAAGTGGAGGGGGCGTAGAATCACCCCTCCACTTT; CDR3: CASSPLSGGGVESPLHF
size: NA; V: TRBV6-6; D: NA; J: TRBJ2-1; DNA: TGTGCCAGCAATTTTCTCCGGGACAATGAGCAGTTCTTC; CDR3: CASNFLRDNEQFF